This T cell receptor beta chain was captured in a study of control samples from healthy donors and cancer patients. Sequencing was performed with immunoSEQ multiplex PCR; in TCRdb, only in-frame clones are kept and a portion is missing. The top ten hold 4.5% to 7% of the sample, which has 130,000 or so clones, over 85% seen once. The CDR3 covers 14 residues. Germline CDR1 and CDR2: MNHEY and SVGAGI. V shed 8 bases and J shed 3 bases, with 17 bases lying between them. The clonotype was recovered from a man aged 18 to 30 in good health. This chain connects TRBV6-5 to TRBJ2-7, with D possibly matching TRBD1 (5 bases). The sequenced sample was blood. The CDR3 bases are TGTGCCAGCCGCCTCGCGGACAATCACTACGAGCAGTACTTC. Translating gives CASRLADNHYEQYF.